One and the same sample provided the 8 T cell receptor beta chains below, sequenced in a study of cytomegalovirus exposure and HLA in healthy donors. The table came from immunoSEQ multiplex PCR; TCRdb's copy has only in-frame clones and leaves some out. Among under 200,000 clones listed, around nine tenths were seen once. The source material was PBMCs. The receptors were sampled from a woman aged 18-29 years in good health and CMV-seropositive.

V gene TRBV7-9 combines with J gene TRBJ2-7, with D possibly TRBD1 on 5 matching bases. Trimming stripped 3 bases from V and 5 bases from J, with 11 bases between. The germline gives CDR1 SEHNR, CDR2 FQNEAQ (reference sequence). CDR3 length: 13 residues. Here the CDR3 reads CASSFREWDEQYF. DNA for the CDR3: TGTGCCAGCAGCTTCAGGGAATGGGACGAGCAGTACTTC.

The chain recombines TRBV10-1 with TRBJ2-2; 7 bases agree with TRBD2. The CDR3 covers 14 residues. Trimming took 8 bases from V and 0 from J; bases not matched to a gene: 3. CDR1 and CDR2 from the germline V gene are WNHNN and SYGVQD (reference sequence). The CDR3 sequence: CASAREANTGELFF. CDR3 in DNA: TGCGCCAGCGCCCGGGAGGCGAACACCGGGGAGCTGTTTTTT.

The chain recombines TRBV6-6 with TRBJ1-2; D remains ambiguous. With 7 bases removed from V and 8 bases from J, the gap between germline ends came to 11 bases. CDR1 and CDR2 (germline): MNHNY, SVGAGI (reference sequence). This CDR3 is built from 11 residues. The CDR3 here is CASIQATGYTF. CDR3 sequence (DNA): TGTGCCAGCATCCAGGCTACCGGCTACACCTTC.

The chain carries TRBV28 and TRBJ2-7, with 9 bases identical to TRBD1. CDR3 length: 14 residues. The V and J ends lost 5 bases and 2 bases, in that order; junction bases with no gene match: 4. Germline V gene lookup returns CDR1 MDHEN and CDR2 SYDVKM. CDR3 in amino acids: CASSRRTGAYEQYF. CDR3 bases: TGTGCCAGCAGTCGCCGGACAGGGGCCTACGAGCAGTACTTC. Full variable domain (missing parts from reference TRBV28 and TRBJ2-7): DVKVTQSSRYLVKRTGEKVFLECVQDMDHENMFWYRQDPGLGLRLIYFSYDVKMKEKGDIPEGYSVSREKKERFSLILESASTNQTSMYLCASSRRTGAYEQYFGPGTRLTVT.

The chain carries TRBV18 and TRBJ2-7, with 8 bases lining up with TRBD1. V lost 3 bases to trimming and J lost 0 bases; unmatched junction nucleotides: 10. The CDR3 consists of 17 residues. Germline assignment: CDR1 KGHSH and CDR2 LQKENI. The CDR3 here is CASSPPDRGPLSYEQYF. The CDR3 region has the DNA TGTGCCAGCTCACCCCCTGACAGGGGCCCGCTCTCCTACGAGCAGTACTTC.

The chain combines TRBV4-3 with TRBJ2-1; TRBD2 agrees at 7 bases. J gave up 4 bases and V 4 bases, and 16 bases lay outside the gene matches. This CDR3 spans 18 amino acids. Germline V gene lookup returns CDR1 LGHNA and CDR2 YSLEER. As DNA, the CDR3 is TGCGCCAGCAGCCTCCTTCAAATCGCCAGCGGGGTGTACAATGAGCAGTTCTTC. It specifies CASSLLQIASGVYNEQFF.

This clone was recorded once. The chain has TRBV7-2 and TRBJ2-3; D possibly corresponds to TRBD1 (5 bases). The CDR3 has 15 residues. The germline gives CDR1 SGHTA, CDR2 FQGNSA. V gave up 3 bases and J gave up 1 base, with 11 bases separating them. CDR3 in amino acids: CASSFGAPGTDTQYF. CDR3 sequence (DNA): TGTGCCAGCAGCTTTGGGGCCCCGGGCACAGATACGCAGTATTTT.

The J gene is TRBJ2-1, the V gene TRBV4-1; 13 bases are a match to TRBD2. The V gene end was trimmed by 5 bases and the J gene end by 8 bases; junction bases not matched to a gene: 6. The CDR3 is 15 amino acids. Germline V gives CDR1 MGHRA, CDR2 YSYEKL. CDR3 DNA: TGCGCCAGCAGCTATGGACTAGCGGGAGTGGATGAGCAGTTCTTC. Its protein is CASSYGLAGVDEQFF.